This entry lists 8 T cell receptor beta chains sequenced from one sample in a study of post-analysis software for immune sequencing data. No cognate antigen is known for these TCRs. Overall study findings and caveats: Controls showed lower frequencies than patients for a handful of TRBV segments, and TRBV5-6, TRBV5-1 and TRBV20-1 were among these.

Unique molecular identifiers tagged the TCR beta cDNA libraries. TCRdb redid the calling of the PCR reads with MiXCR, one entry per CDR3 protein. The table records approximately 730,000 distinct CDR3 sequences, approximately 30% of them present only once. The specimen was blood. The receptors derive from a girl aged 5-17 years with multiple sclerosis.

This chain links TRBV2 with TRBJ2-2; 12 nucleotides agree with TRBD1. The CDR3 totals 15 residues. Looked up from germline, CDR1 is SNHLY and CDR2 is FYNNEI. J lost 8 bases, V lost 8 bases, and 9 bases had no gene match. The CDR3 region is CASVAGTGGRGELFF. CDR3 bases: TGTGCCAGCGTCGCCGGGACAGGGGGCAGAGGGGAGCTGTTTTTT.

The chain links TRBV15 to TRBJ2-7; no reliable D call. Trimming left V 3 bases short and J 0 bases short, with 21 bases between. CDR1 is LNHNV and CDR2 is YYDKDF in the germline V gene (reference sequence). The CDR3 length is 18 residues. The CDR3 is CATSRHGIGGPFSYEQYF. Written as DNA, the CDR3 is TGTGCCACCAGCAGGCATGGCATAGGTGGCCCTTTCTCCTACGAGCAGTACTTC.

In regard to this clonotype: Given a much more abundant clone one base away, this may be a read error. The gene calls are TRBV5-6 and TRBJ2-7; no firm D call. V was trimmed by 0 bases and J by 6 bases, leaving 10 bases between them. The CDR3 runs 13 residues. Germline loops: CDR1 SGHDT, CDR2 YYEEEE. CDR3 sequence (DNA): TGTGCCAGCAGCTTGGGGGCAGTCCGCGAGCAGTACTTC. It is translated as CASSLGAVREQYF.

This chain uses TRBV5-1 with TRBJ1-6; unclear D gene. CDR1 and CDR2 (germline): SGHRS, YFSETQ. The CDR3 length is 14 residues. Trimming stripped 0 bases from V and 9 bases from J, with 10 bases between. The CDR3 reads CASSLDWEGSPLHF. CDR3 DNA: TGCGCCAGCAGCTTGGACTGGGAGGGTTCACCCCTCCACTTT.

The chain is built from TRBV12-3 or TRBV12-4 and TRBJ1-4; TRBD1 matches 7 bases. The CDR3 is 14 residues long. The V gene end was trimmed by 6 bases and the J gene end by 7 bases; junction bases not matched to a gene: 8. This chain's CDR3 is CASSPAGGTEKLFF. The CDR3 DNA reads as TGTGCCAGCAGCCCGGCAGGGGGAACTGAAAAACTGTTTTTT.

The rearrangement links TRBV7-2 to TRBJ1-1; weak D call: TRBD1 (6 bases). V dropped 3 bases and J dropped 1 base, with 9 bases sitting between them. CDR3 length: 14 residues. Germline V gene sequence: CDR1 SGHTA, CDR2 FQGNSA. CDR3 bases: TGTGCCAGCAGCTTCCACAGGGCGAACACTGAAGCTTTCTTT. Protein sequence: CASSFHRANTEAFF. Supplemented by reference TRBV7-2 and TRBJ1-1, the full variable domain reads GAGVSQSPSNKVTEKGKDVELRCDPISGHTALYWYRQSLGQGLEFLIYFQGNSAPDKSGLPSDRFSAERTGGSVSTLTIQRTQQEDSAVYLCASSFHRANTEAFFGQGTRLTVV.

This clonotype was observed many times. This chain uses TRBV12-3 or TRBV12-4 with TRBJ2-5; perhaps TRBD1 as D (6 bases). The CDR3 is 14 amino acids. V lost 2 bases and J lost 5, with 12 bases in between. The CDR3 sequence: CASSLWGPGETQYF. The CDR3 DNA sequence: TGTGCCAGCAGTTTATGGGGGCCAGGGGAGACCCAGTACTTC.

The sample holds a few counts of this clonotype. DNA of the CDR3: TGCAGTGCTAGTCAGCGGCAGGGGAATACTCAGCCCCAGCATTTT. This codes for CSASQRQGNTQPQHF. The V and J genes are TRBV20-1 and TRBJ1-5; the D gene is possibly TRBD1 (6 bases). CDR3 length: 15 amino acids. Germline loops: CDR1 DFQATT, CDR2 SNEGSKA (reference sequence). Deletions cut 3 bases from V and 6 bases from J, with 18 bases between.